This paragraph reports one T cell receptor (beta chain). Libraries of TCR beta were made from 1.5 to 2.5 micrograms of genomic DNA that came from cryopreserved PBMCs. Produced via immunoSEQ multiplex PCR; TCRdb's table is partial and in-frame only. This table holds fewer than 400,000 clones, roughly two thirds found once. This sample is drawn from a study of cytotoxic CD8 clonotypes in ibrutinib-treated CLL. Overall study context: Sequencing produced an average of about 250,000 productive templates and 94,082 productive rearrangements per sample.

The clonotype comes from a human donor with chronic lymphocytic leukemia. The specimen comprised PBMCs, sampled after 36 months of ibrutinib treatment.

CDR3 region: CASSRGAGREEKLFF. DNA for the CDR3: TGTGCCAGCAGCAGGGGTGCGGGCCGAGAGGAGAAACTGTTTTTT. This sequence joins TRBV7-2 and TRBJ1-4; tentatively, D is TRBD1 (5 bases). Trimming cost V 5 bases and J 11 bases, with 21 bases left between them. CDR3 size: 15 residues. From germline, CDR1 is SGHTA and CDR2 FQGNSA.